The 19 T cell receptor beta chains below all came from one sample that was sequenced in a study of cytotoxic CD8 clonotypes in ibrutinib-treated CLL. Generated by immunoSEQ multiplex PCR, the TCRdb table keeps only in-frame clones and is missing some. The data contain about 140,000 clones, more than 75% of them singletons. Sequencing used PBMCs, obtained after 36 months of ibrutinib treatment. These receptors were taken from a human donor with chronic lymphocytic leukemia.

The gene calls are TRBV18 and TRBJ2-7; TRBD1 agrees at 8 bases. J gave up 1 base and V 3 bases, and 5 bases lay outside the gene matches. The germline V gene has CDR1 KGHSH and CDR2 LQKENI. The CDR3 contains 15 residues. CDR3 in DNA: TGTGCCAGCTCACCCGCCGGACAGGGTTCCTACGAGCAGTACTTC. It yields the protein CASSPAGQGSYEQYF.

V usage is TRBV5-1 and J usage is TRBJ2-5, with 11 bases aligning to TRBD2. Germline values: CDR1 SGHRS, CDR2 YFSETQ. The CDR3 totals 15 residues. With V trimmed by 5 bases and J by 5 bases, 8 bases remained unmatched. CDR3 DNA sequence: TGCGCCAGCAGTTTTAGCGGGGGGGCCTTGGAGACCCAGTACTTC. The encoded protein is CASSFSGGALETQYF.

This rearrangement joins TRBV12-5 to TRBJ2-2; D is ambiguous. CDR3 length: 15 residues. Germline assignment: CDR1 LGHNT and CDR2 FRNRAP. Trimming stripped 7 bases from V and 1 base from J, with 13 bases between. The CDR3 region has the DNA TGTGCTAGTGCCCTTCTGAGTGGGAACACCGGGGAGCTGTTTTTT. Translating gives CASALLSGNTGELFF.

In this sample, this clone turned up a few times. This chain links TRBV7-6 with TRBJ1-1; D perhaps matches TRBD1 (5 bases). The CDR3 has 16 amino acids. CDR1 is SGHVS and CDR2 is FNYEAQ in the germline V gene. Trimming removed 2 bases at V and 4 bases at J, with 17 bases between. CDR3 protein: CASSLSTDPGGTEAFF. In DNA form, the CDR3 reads TGTGCCAGCAGCTTATCTACAGATCCGGGGGGCACTGAAGCTTTCTTT. The full variable domain, with the rest looked up from reference TRBV7-6 and TRBJ1-1, is GAGVSQSPRYKVTKRGQDVALRCDPISGHVSLYWYRQALGQGPEFLTYFNYEAQQDKSGLPNDRFSAERPEGSISTLTIQRTEQRDSAMYRCASSLSTDPGGTEAFFGQGTRLTVV.

The V gene is TRBV5-4, the J gene TRBJ2-3; TRBD2 is a possible D gene (6 bases). CDR1 is SGHNT, CDR2 YYREEE, per germline (reference sequence). The CDR3 has 16 amino acids. Deletions cut 0 bases from V and 0 bases from J, with 11 bases between. This CDR3 is CASSLEAGRSTDTQYF. The CDR3 bases are TGTGCCAGCAGCTTGGAGGCGGGACGGAGCACAGATACGCAGTATTTT.

V and J are TRBV15 and TRBJ2-1, with TRBD2 as a possible D gene (6 bases). Trimming cost V 6 bases and J 8 bases, with 8 bases left between them. Germline CDR1 reads LNHNV; CDR2 reads YYDKDF (reference sequence). The CDR3 runs to 11 residues. The CDR3 DNA is TGTGCCACCAGGTGGGAGGATGAGCAGTTCTTC. This translates into CATRWEDEQFF.

The rearrangement links TRBV30 to TRBJ1-6; unclear D gene. Per the germline V gene, CDR1 is GTSNPN and CDR2 is SVGIG (reference sequence). Trimming took off 4 bases at V and 4 bases at J, with 5 bases between the two ends. The CDR3 sequence is 12 residues long. The CDR3 DNA follows: TGTGCCTGGAATACTTATAATTCACCCCTCCACTTT. Encoded protein: CAWNTYNSPLHF.

The V call is TRBV11-2, the J call TRBJ2-7, with 8 bases aligning to TRBD1. CDR1 SGHAT and CDR2 FQNNGV come from the germline V gene. The junction had 5 bases not matched to a gene; V was cut back by 5 bases and J by 5 bases. This CDR3 has 13 amino acids. The CDR3 reads CASSLPDRDEQYF. DNA of the CDR3: TGTGCCAGCAGCCTACCGGACAGGGACGAGCAGTACTTC.

This clone was seen just once. The V call is TRBV2, the J call TRBJ2-3; TRBD1 is a possible D gene (5 bases). The CDR3 contains 13 residues. Germline V lookup: CDR1 SNHLY, CDR2 FYNNEI. Trimming pared 1 base from V and 6 bases from J, leaving 8 bases between. The CDR3 nucleotides are TGTGCCAGCAGTGAAGGACAGTGGGATACGCAGTATTTT. Encoded protein: CASSEGQWDTQYF.

The genes are TRBV13 and TRBJ1-1; D call uncertain. This CDR3 comprises 12 residues. Per the germline V gene, CDR1 is PRHDT and CDR2 is FYEKMQ (reference sequence). V was shortened by 6 bases and J by 1 base, with 6 bases between the two germline ends. CDR3 amino acids: CASSYPNTEAFF. The CDR3 DNA reads as TGTGCCAGCAGTTATCCGAACACTGAAGCTTTCTTT. Full variable domain (rest looked up from reference TRBV13 and TRBJ1-1): AAGVIQSPRHLIKEKRETATLKCYPIPRHDTVYWYQQGPGQDPQFLISFYEKMQSDKGSIPDRFSAQQFSDYHSELNMSSLELGDSALYFCASSYPNTEAFFGQGTRLTVV.

The chain joins TRBV15 to TRBJ2-1; 12 nucleotides match TRBD2. There are 15 residues in the CDR3. Germline CDR1 and CDR2: LNHNV and YYDKDF (reference sequence). Unmatched junction bases numbered 4, after V lost 2 bases and J lost 8 bases. CDR3 DNA: TGTGCCACCAGCAGACTAGCGGGAGGGTTGCATGAGCAGTTCTTC. Its translation: CATSRLAGGLHEQFF.

This chain links TRBV13 with TRBJ2-1; no firm D call. The germline gives CDR1 PRHDT, CDR2 FYEKMQ (reference sequence). This CDR3 region has 13 residues. V lost 5 bases and J lost 2, with 7 bases in between. The CDR3 is CASSPGTYNEQFF. The CDR3 DNA sequence: TGTGCCAGCAGCCCCGGCACCTACAATGAGCAGTTCTTC. Full variable domain (outside the CDR3, taken from reference TRBV13 and TRBJ2-1): AAGVIQSPRHLIKEKRETATLKCYPIPRHDTVYWYQQGPGQDPQFLISFYEKMQSDKGSIPDRFSAQQFSDYHSELNMSSLELGDSALYFCASSPGTYNEQFFGPGTRLTVL.

This clone was picked up a small number of times. The chain couples TRBV28 to TRBJ2-7; 9 bases are shared with TRBD1. CDR3 size: 15 residues. V dropped 6 bases and J dropped 6; count of bases not matched to a gene: 12. CDR1 is MDHEN and CDR2 is SYDVKM in the germline V gene. As DNA, the CDR3 is TGTGCCAGCAGCCGTTACAACAGGGGGCTGGTCGAGCAGTACTTC. This encodes CASSRYNRGLVEQYF.

The V and J genes are TRBV5-1 and TRBJ2-2; D perhaps matches TRBD2 (5 bases). The CDR3 spans 15 residues. Between the trimmed V and J ends, which lost 6 bases and 0 bases, there was a span of 12 bases. Germline CDR1 is SGHRS and CDR2 is YFSETQ. The CDR3 nucleotides read TGCGCCAGCACCACCACGCGGGCGAACACCGGGGAGCTGTTTTTT. Protein product: CASTTTRANTGELFF.

The V and J genes are TRBV19 and TRBJ1-2; D is unclear. Germline V gives CDR1 LNHDA, CDR2 SQIVND (reference sequence). The V gene lost 5 bases and the J gene lost 1 base, with 8 bases spanning the gap. This CDR3 contains 13 residues. The CDR3 loop reads CASSFGLNYGYTF. CDR3 DNA: TGTGCCAGTAGTTTCGGCCTTAACTATGGCTACACCTTC.

The chain links TRBV5-1 to TRBJ1-2; TRBD1 matches 8 bases. V shed 4 bases, J shed 4 bases, and the junction held 6 bases outside the gene matches. The CDR3 covers 14 residues. Germline CDR1 SGHRS, CDR2 YFSETQ. CDR3 nucleotide sequence: TGCGCCAGCAGCCCCCCGGGACAGGCCTATGGCTACACCTTC. Translation: CASSPPGQAYGYTF.

The rearrangement links TRBV25-1 to TRBJ1-1; 7 bases are a match to TRBD1. The CDR3 loop spans 13 amino acids. The V gene's germline CDR1 is MGHDK and CDR2 SYGVNS. V shed 3 bases and J 5 bases; nucleotides not matched to a gene: 3. The CDR3: CASSDRGGTEAFF. The CDR3 bases are TGTGCCAGCAGTGACAGGGGGGGGACTGAAGCTTTCTTT.

CDR3 in DNA: TGTGCCAGCAGCCCGGGACGGATATCCTACAATGAGCAGTTCTTC. Residues: CASSPGRISYNEQFF. J is TRBJ2-1 and V is TRBV6-5, with D possibly being TRBD1 or TRBD2 (5 bases each). Germline assignment: CDR1 MNHEY and CDR2 SVGAGI. CDR3 length: 15 residues. The V gene lost 6 bases and the J gene lost 1 base, with 13 bases spanning the gap.

J is TRBJ2-2 and V is TRBV5-4, with 11 bases fitting TRBD2. The CDR3 extends over 16 amino acids. Germline loops: CDR1 SGHNT, CDR2 YYREEE (reference sequence). With V trimmed by 4 bases and J by 5 bases, 7 bases remained unmatched. The DNA for the CDR3 is TGTGCCAGCAGCCTGATAGCGGGAGGGCCTACCGGGGAGCTGTTTTTT. Translated, it gives CASSLIAGGPTGELFF.